Listed here are 13 T cell receptor beta chains from one sample, sequenced in a study of Ad26.COV2.S vaccination and SARS-CoV-2 variants. Treatment denoted: some 20 received Ad26.COV2.S at low or high dose, single or two shots; roughly five received placebo; per-sample allocation not given. Material that was analyzed had been drawn on day 63 after the first vaccine or placebo injection. Measured with immunoSEQ multiplex PCR; TCRdb has only the in-frame clones, and not every one. This table has 300,000 to 350,000 clones, 86% appearing once. This specimen was peripheral blood, taken in a trial of Ad26.COV2.S vaccine versus placebo. These receptor sequences come from a person between 18 and 65 years old who received the Ad26.COV2.S COVID-19 vaccine or a placebo.

In this sample, this clone turned up a few times. CDR3 in amino acids: CASSQATGGSYGYTF. The CDR3 region has the DNA TGCGCCAGCAGCCAAGCTACAGGGGGGTCCTATGGCTACACCTTC. The gene calls are TRBV4-3 and TRBJ1-2; 8 bases fit TRBD1. V dropped 1 base and J dropped 4; count of bases not matched to a gene: 5. Germline CDR1 reads LGHNA; CDR2 reads YSLEER. The CDR3 loop spans 15 amino acids.

This clone was observed a single time. The chain uses TRBV5-6 and TRBJ1-2, with 8 bases lining up with TRBD1. The V and J ends lost 4 bases and 4 bases, in that order; junction bases with no gene match: 6. Germline assignment: CDR1 SGHDT and CDR2 YYEEEE. CDR3 length: 14 residues. CDR3 amino acids: CASSQGTGGYGYTF. Written as DNA, the CDR3 is TGTGCCAGCAGCCAGGGTACAGGGGGCTATGGCTACACCTTC.

The rearrangement links TRBV5-6 to TRBJ1-2; 8 bases are shared with TRBD1. V trimming: 3 bases; J trimming: 4 bases; junction bases outside the gene matches: 14. This CDR3 is built from 17 residues. In germline, CDR1 is SGHDT, CDR2 YYEEEE. CDR3 bases: TGTGCCAGCAGCTCCACCCACGGGCCAGGGGGCAGCTATGGCTACACCTTC. Translating gives CASSSTHGPGGSYGYTF.

The chain joins TRBV11-2 to TRBJ1-5, with D uncertain. The CDR3 is 14 amino acids. The germline V gene has CDR1 SGHAT and CDR2 FQNNGV. The V and J ends lost 4 bases and 3 bases respectively, with 10 bases between them. CDR3 region: CASSSDGYNQPQHF. The CDR3 DNA is TGTGCCAGCAGCTCGGACGGTTACAATCAGCCCCAGCATTTT.

This chain uses TRBV19 with TRBJ1-2, with a possible D match to TRBD1 (6 bases). This CDR3 region has 15 residues. V was pared by 5 bases and J by 3 bases, with 16 bases between. Germline loops: CDR1 LNHDA, CDR2 SQIVND (reference sequence). The CDR3 coding sequence is TGTGCCAGTAGTCCCCTCGACAGGCGCTACTATGGCTACACCTTC. It yields the protein CASSPLDRRYYGYTF.

There are a few counts of this clone. The chain employs TRBV19 and TRBJ1-5; D is unclear. V lost 7 bases to trimming and J lost 0 bases, with 10 bases between them. This CDR3 contains 14 residues. Germline CDR1 LNHDA, CDR2 SQIVND (reference sequence). The CDR3 loop is CASIQTYSNQPQHF. In DNA, the CDR3 is TGTGCCAGTATTCAGACGTATAGCAATCAGCCCCAGCATTTT.

This clone showed up just once. This chain uses TRBV6-2 or TRBV6-3 with TRBJ2-1; D may correspond to TRBD1 or TRBD2 (5 bases each). V was clipped by 4 bases and J by 4 bases, with 20 bases between them. Germline-derived CDR1 and CDR2 are MNHEY and SVGEGT. CDR3 length: 17 amino acids. The CDR3 region has the DNA TGTGCCAGCAGTTTCCGTAGTTCGGGGCCAAAATACAATGAGCAGTTCTTC. Protein: CASSFRSSGPKYNEQFF.

This chain uses TRBV6-5 with TRBJ2-2; 8 bases match TRBD1. The CDR3 runs to 15 residues. The germline CDR1 and CDR2 sequences are MNHEY and SVGAGI. Trimming at V came to 6 bases and at J to 2 bases, leaving 5 bases not matched to a gene. The CDR3 region has the DNA TGTGCCAGCAGCCGCGACAGGGGAAACACCGGGGAGCTGTTTTTT. Amino acids: CASSRDRGNTGELFF.

The gene calls are TRBV2 and TRBJ1-1, with D possibly TRBD1 on 5 matching bases. V shed 4 bases and J shed 0 bases, with 12 bases lying between them. This CDR3 is 15 amino acids long. CDR1 and CDR2 (germline): SNHLY, FYNNEI. The CDR3 DNA sequence: TGTGCCAGCAGTGTGGGGGAGGGGTTGAACACTGAAGCTTTCTTT. Its protein product is CASSVGEGLNTEAFF.

The genes are TRBV7-9 and TRBJ1-5; 9 bases line up with TRBD1. CDR1 and CDR2 from the germline V gene are SEHNR and FQNEAQ (reference sequence). This CDR3 contains 14 residues. Trimming removed 5 bases from V and 5 bases from J; junction bases left unmatched: 4. CDR3 sequence reads: CASSLDRGDQPQHF. CDR3 DNA: TGTGCCAGCAGCCTGGACAGGGGTGATCAGCCCCAGCATTTT.

This rearrangement joins TRBV30 to TRBJ1-4, with D maybe TRBD1 (6 bases). CDR3 length: 14 amino acids. The germline gives CDR1 GTSNPN, CDR2 SVGIG (reference sequence). V was clipped by 2 bases and J by 2 bases, with 9 bases between them. The CDR3 loop reads CAWSTGQTNEKLFF. CDR3 bases: TGTGCCTGGAGTACAGGACAGACTAATGAAAAACTGTTTTTT. Together with reference TRBV30 and TRBJ1-4, the CDR3 gives the full variable domain: SQTIHQWPATLVQPVGSPLSLECTVEGTSNPNLYWYRQAAGRGLQLLFYSVGIGQISSEVPQNLSASRPQDRQFILSSKKLLLSDSGFYLCAWSTGQTNEKLFFGSGTQLSVL.

The table lists this clone with a count of one. The chain joins TRBV4-1 to TRBJ2-2, with D possibly TRBD2 on 7 matching bases. This CDR3 spans 18 amino acids. The germline gives CDR1 MGHRA, CDR2 YSYEKL. Trimming took 4 bases from V and 0 from J, leaving 18 bases between them. For the CDR3, the DNA is TGCGCCAGCAGCCTTCGTCTAAGGGGGGGCGCGAACACCGGGGAGCTGTTTTTT. Translating gives CASSLRLRGGANTGELFF.

The chain has TRBV5-6 and TRBJ1-5; D might be TRBD1 (6 bases). Trimming pared 3 bases from V and 2 bases from J, leaving 12 bases between. The CDR3 has 15 residues. The germline V gene has CDR1 SGHDT and CDR2 YYEEEE. The CDR3 protein is CASSYGSGGNQPQHF. The CDR3, as DNA: TGTGCCAGCAGCTACGGGTCAGGGGGCAATCAGCCCCAGCATTTT.